The 9 T cell receptor beta chains presented below share a single source sample, sequenced in a study of shared clonotypes between healthy human individuals. Profiled with immunoSEQ multiplex PCR; TCRdb holds only in-frame clones, not every one. The repertoire holds hundreds of thousands of clones, with around 78% as singletons. The sequenced material came from PBMCs. These receptors all stem from a woman aged 40 to 55 in good health. Some clones in this sample may be carry-over from other donors' samples.

The chain links TRBV5-4 to TRBJ2-1; possibly TRBD1 for D (5 bases). Looked up from germline, CDR1 is SGHNT and CDR2 is YYREEE (reference sequence). This CDR3 is built from 15 residues. Trimming cost V 0 bases and J 3 bases, with 10 bases left between them. The CDR3 region is CASSLDRPDYNEQFF. The CDR3 region has the DNA TGTGCCAGCAGCTTGGACAGGCCAGACTACAATGAGCAGTTCTTC. Looking up the rest from reference TRBV5-4 and TRBJ2-1 gives the full variable domain: ETGVTQSPTHLIKTRGQQVTLRCSSQSGHNTVSWYQQALGQGPQFIFQYYREEENGRGNFPPRFSGLQFPNYSSELNVNALELDDSALYLCASSLDRPDYNEQFFGPGTRLTVL.

As regards this clone: A much bigger clone sits one base away, suggesting this may be a read error. The identical CDR3 is also encoded by other nucleotide sequences in the sample. V is TRBV30 and J is TRBJ2-7; tentatively, D is TRBD2 (5 bases). Germline V lookup: CDR1 GTSNPN, CDR2 SVGIG (reference sequence). The CDR3 spans 11 residues. The CDR3: CAWSVQAEQYF. The CDR3 DNA reads as TGTGCCTGGAGTGTACAAGCGGAGCAGTATTTC.

The CDR3 DNA reads as TGTGCCAGCAGTACCACCACAGGGCTCTATGGCTACACCTTC. This sequence encodes CASSTTTGLYGYTF. The rearrangement links TRBV6-5 to TRBJ1-2; tentative D call: TRBD1 (6 bases). Trimming cost V 5 bases and J 4 bases, with 14 bases left between them. Germline V CDR1 and CDR2: MNHEY, SVGAGI. This CDR3 contains 14 residues.

The chain joins TRBV10-3 to TRBJ2-7, with 7 positions matching TRBD1. V lost 3 bases, J lost 12 bases, and 5 bases stayed unmatched. Germline CDR1 reads ENHRY; CDR2 reads SYGVKD. This CDR3 contains 11 residues. This CDR3 is CAISEEGAPYF. The CDR3 DNA reads TGTGCCATCAGTGAAGAGGGGGCCCCGTACTTC.

This sequence joins TRBV28 and TRBJ2-7; TRBD1 agrees at 8 bases. Trimming cost V 6 bases and J 9 bases; bases outside gene matches: 16. The CDR3 is 15 residues long. Per the germline V gene, CDR1 is MDHEN and CDR2 is SYDVKM. The chain's CDR3 is CASSSTSDRVGRQYF. The CDR3 region has the DNA TGTGCCAGCAGCTCAACCTCGGACAGGGTCGGACGGCAGTACTTC.

This sequence joins TRBV6-4 and TRBJ1-1, with no clear D. CDR1 and CDR2 (germline): MRHNA, SNTAGT. The CDR3 runs to 10 residues. With 10 bases removed from V and 5 bases from J, the gap between germline ends came to 8 bases. The CDR3 spells CATQKTEAFF. The DNA of the CDR3 is TGTGCCACCCAAAAGACTGAAGCTTTCTTT.

V is TRBV4-2 and J is TRBJ2-7; 11 nucleotides match TRBD1. Unmatched junction bases numbered 5, after V lost 0 bases and J lost 4 bases. The CDR3 loop spans 16 amino acids. Germline V gene data show CDR1 as LGHNA and CDR2 as YNFKEQ. CDR3 amino acids: CASSQEGGDRGYEQYF. Here the CDR3 DNA reads TGTGCCAGCAGCCAAGAGGGCGGGGACAGGGGGTACGAGCAGTACTTC.

Concerning this clone: This may be a read error: a much more frequent sequence differs by one nucleotide. The chain carries TRBV4-3 and TRBJ2-7, with D hard to call. The end of the DNA is better explained by TRBJ2-1, so the J call may be wrong. CDR3 length equals 13 residues. Germline CDR1 and CDR2: LGHNA and YSLEER. CDR3 nucleotides: TGCGCCAGCAGCCAAGAGGTAGGGCCCGAGCAGTTCTTC. Residues: CASSQEVGPEQFF.

The CDR3, as DNA: TGTGCCAGCAGTTTATGGGACCGGGCGGGAGGGCCGTCCGGGAACTACAATGAGCAGTTCTTC. It specifies CASSLWDRAGGPSGNYNEQFF. The chain couples TRBV28 to TRBJ2-1; 9 bases match TRBD2. J gave up 3 bases and V 0 bases, and 18 bases lay outside the gene matches. Germline V gene lookup returns CDR1 MDHEN and CDR2 SYDVKM. The length of the CDR3 is 21 residues.